Listed below are T cell receptor beta chains from one sample, sequenced in a study of early T cells in non-severe SARS-CoV-2 infection. TCRdb processed the 5' RACE reads anew with MiXCR; each CDR3 protein has one entry. The table shows approximately 97,000 distinct CDR3 sequences, with approximately 10% occurring only once. The sequencing here drew on whole blood, taken at baseline. The receptor set was obtained from an adult who was a healthcare worker with PCR-confirmed SARS-CoV-2 infection or an uninfected control (not recorded which). The CDR3 runs from the conserved cysteine through the conserved F or W. D genes are given only for firm matches. Part of the rows lack a size; the others show once, few, many or a class for expanded clones.

CDR3 DNA: TGTGCCAGCAGCCAAGATTCGGGGAACACTGCAGCTTTCTTT; CDR3 protein: CASSQDSGNTAAFF; D gene: -; clone size: -; V gene: TRBV3-1; J gene: TRBJ1-1
CDR3 DNA: TGTGCCAGCAGTGATACTAGGGCCGAGAATGAGCAGTTCTTC; CDR3 protein: CASSDTRAENEQFF; D gene: -; clone size: -; V gene: TRBV2; J gene: TRBJ2-1
CDR3 DNA: TGTGCCAGCAGTTTAACAGGGTCGAACACTGAAGCTTTCTTT; CDR3 protein: CASSLTGSNTEAFF; D gene: -; clone size: few; V gene: TRBV12-3/TRBV12-4; J gene: TRBJ1-1
CDR3 DNA: TGTGCCATCCCAGCGGGGGATTCCTACAATGAGCAGTTCTTC; CDR3 protein: CAIPAGDSYNEQFF; D gene: TRBD2; clone size: few; V gene: TRBV24-1; J gene: TRBJ2-1
CDR3 DNA: TGTGCCAGCTCTCAGTCCGACAGATATGAAAAACTGTTTTTT; CDR3 protein: CASSQSDRYEKLFF; D gene: -; clone size: many; V gene: TRBV18; J gene: TRBJ1-4
CDR3 DNA: TGTGCCAGCAGCAAGGGACTAGCGGACTACAATGAGCAGTTCTTC; CDR3 protein: CASSKGLADYNEQFF; D gene: TRBD2; clone size: few; V gene: TRBV7-9; J gene: TRBJ2-1
CDR3 DNA: TGTGCCAGCAGCTTGTGGCCCGGGTACGAGCAGTACTTC; CDR3 protein: CASSLWPGYEQYF; D gene: -; clone size: many; V gene: TRBV5-5; J gene: TRBJ2-7
CDR3 DNA: TGCAGTGCGAGATCGTTCTCTAGCGGGCTAAACACCGGGGAGCTGTTTTTT; CDR3 protein: CSARSFSSGLNTGELFF; D gene: TRBD2; clone size: -; V gene: TRBV20-1; J gene: TRBJ2-2
CDR3 DNA: TGTGCCAGCAGCGCTATATCGTTGGAGGGTACGAGGTATTTT; CDR3 protein: CASSAISLEGTRYF; D gene: -; clone size: -; V gene: TRBV2; J gene: TRBJ2-3
CDR3 DNA: TGTGCCAGCAGTTACTCCCCCCTAGCGGGGGTCTACAATGAGCAGTTCTTC; CDR3 protein: CASSYSPLAGVYNEQFF; D gene: TRBD2; clone size: -; V gene: TRBV6-6; J gene: TRBJ2-1
CDR3 DNA: TGCAGTGCTTGGGCTAGCGGGGGGGCCCACGAGCAGTACTTC; CDR3 protein: CSAWASGGAHEQYF; D gene: TRBD2; clone size: few; V gene: TRBV20-1; J gene: TRBJ2-7
CDR3 DNA: TGTGCCAGCAGTTTATGGGCCGGGGGCGAAGAGACCCAGTACTTC; CDR3 protein: CASSLWAGGEETQYF; D gene: -; clone size: few; V gene: TRBV27; J gene: TRBJ2-5
CDR3 DNA: TGTAGTGCTAGAGACCTCGCGGGAGTGTCAGATACGCAGTATTTT; CDR3 protein: CSARDLAGVSDTQYF; D gene: TRBD2; clone size: -; V gene: TRBV20-1; J gene: TRBJ2-3
CDR3 DNA: TGCAGTGCTAGAGTGCGGGGATTCTCCTACAATGAGCAGTTCTTC; CDR3 protein: CSARVRGFSYNEQFF; D gene: -; clone size: -; V gene: TRBV20-1; J gene: TRBJ2-1
CDR3 DNA: TGCGCCAGCAGCCCAGTGACTAGCGGTTACAATGAGCAGTTCTTC; CDR3 protein: CASSPVTSGYNEQFF; D gene: TRBD2; clone size: few; V gene: TRBV4-3; J gene: TRBJ2-1
CDR3 DNA: TGTGCCAGCAGTTTAGCGTCCACTGACAATGAGCAGTTCTTC; CDR3 protein: CASSLASTDNEQFF; D gene: -; clone size: -; V gene: TRBV12-3/TRBV12-4; J gene: TRBJ2-1
CDR3 DNA: TGTGCCAGCAGCGTAGACGGTGAGACCCAGTACTTC; CDR3 protein: CASSVDGETQYF; D gene: -; clone size: few; V gene: TRBV9; J gene: TRBJ2-5